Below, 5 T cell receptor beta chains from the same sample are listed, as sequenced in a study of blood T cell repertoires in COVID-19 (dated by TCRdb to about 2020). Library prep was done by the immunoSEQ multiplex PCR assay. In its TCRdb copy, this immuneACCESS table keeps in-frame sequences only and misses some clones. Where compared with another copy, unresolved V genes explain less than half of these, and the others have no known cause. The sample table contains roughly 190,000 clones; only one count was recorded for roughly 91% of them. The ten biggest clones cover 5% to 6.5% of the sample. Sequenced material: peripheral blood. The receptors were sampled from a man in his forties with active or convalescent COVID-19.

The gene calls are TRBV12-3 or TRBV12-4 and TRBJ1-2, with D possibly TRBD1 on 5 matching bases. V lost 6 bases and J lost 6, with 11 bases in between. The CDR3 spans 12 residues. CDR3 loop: CASSSTVNGYTF. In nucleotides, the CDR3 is TGTGCCAGCAGCTCGACAGTTAATGGCTACACCTTC.

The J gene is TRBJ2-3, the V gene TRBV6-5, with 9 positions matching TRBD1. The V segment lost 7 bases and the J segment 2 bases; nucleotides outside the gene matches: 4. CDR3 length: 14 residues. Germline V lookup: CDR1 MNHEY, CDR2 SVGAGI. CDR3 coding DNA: TGTGCCAGCACTGGACAGGGGAACACAGATACGCAGTATTTT. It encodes CASTGQGNTDTQYF.

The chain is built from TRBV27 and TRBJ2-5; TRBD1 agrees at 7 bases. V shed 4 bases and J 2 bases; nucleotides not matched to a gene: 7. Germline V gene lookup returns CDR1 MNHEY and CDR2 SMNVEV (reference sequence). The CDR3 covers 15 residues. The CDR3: CASSYRQGLQETQYF. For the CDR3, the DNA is TGTGCCAGCAGTTACCGACAGGGTCTTCAAGAGACCCAGTACTTC.

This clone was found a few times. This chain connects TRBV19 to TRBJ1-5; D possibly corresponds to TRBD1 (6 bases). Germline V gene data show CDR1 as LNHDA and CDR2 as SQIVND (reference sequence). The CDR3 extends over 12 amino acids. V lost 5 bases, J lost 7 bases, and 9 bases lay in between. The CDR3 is CASSWGRQPQHF. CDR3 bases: TGTGCCAGTAGTTGGGGGCGGCAGCCCCAGCATTTT.

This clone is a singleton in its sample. CDR3 DNA sequence: TGTGCCAGCAGCTTGGGGGACAGCTCCTACGAGCAGTACTTC. It yields the protein CASSLGDSSYEQYF. The chain recombines TRBV5-5 with TRBJ2-7; 7 nucleotides agree with TRBD1. This CDR3 is built from 14 residues. The junction had 0 bases not matched to a gene; V was cut back by 0 bases and J by 0 bases. The germline V gene has CDR1 SGHKS and CDR2 YYEKEE (reference sequence).